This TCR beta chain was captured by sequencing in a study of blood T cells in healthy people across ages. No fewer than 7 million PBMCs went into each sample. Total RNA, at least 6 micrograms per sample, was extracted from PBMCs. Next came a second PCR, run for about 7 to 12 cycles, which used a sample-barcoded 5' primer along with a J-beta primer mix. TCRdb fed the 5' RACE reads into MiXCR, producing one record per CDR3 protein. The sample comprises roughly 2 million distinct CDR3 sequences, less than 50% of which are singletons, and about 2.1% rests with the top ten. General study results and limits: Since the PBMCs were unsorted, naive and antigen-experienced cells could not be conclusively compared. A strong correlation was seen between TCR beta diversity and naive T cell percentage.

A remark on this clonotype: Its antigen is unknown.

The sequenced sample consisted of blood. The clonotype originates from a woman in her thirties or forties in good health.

This CDR3 reads CASSQDHSHYGYTF. Here the CDR3 DNA reads TGCGCCAGCAGCCAAGATCACAGTCACTATGGCTACACCTTC. The rearrangement uses TRBV4-3 and TRBJ1-2; D gene ambiguous. The CDR3 is 14 residues long. Trimming removed 0 bases from V and 3 bases from J, with 8 bases in between. Germline-derived CDR1 and CDR2 are LGHNA and YSLEER.